This T cell receptor beta chain was retrieved from a study of blood T cell repertoires in COVID-19. Study in general: The origin of the acute and convalescent COVID-19 samples was the United States, Italy and Spain. Sample material is recorded as cDNA or gDNA derived from T cells, B-cell-depleted T cells, or PBMCs.

Under the authors' procedure: Using reference gene primer amplification, nucleated cell counts were estimated. Only in-frame clones appear in the TCRdb table, and some are missing; sequencing was by immunoSEQ multiplex PCR. Clone size and the V and J calls come from that table; the DNA yielded D and trimming. Altogether roughly 300,000 clones are present, approximately 88% being singletons, with the ten largest covering approximately 8.5%. Trimming cost V 3 bases and J 4 bases, with 12 bases left between them. Germline V gives CDR1 KGHSH, CDR2 LQKENI. This CDR3 has 14 residues. The sample taken for sequencing was peripheral blood. V usage is TRBV18 and J usage is TRBJ2-5; D remains unclear. This clonotype originated in a man between 18 and 35 years old with active or convalescent COVID-19. The CDR3 here is CASSPRSSRETQYF. For the CDR3, the DNA is TGTGCCAGCTCACCCCGTAGCAGTAGAGAGACCCAGTACTTC.